These 24 T cell receptor beta chains originate from one sample sequenced in a study of blood T cell repertoires in COVID-19. Sequenced by immunoSEQ multiplex PCR; TCRdb stores in-frame clones only, minus some. The profile shows some 150,000 clones, roughly 89% of them singletons. Sequenced: peripheral blood. The receptor set was obtained from a woman aged 55-69 years who had recovered from COVID-19.

This chain connects TRBV2 to TRBJ1-1; the D gene is possibly TRBD1 (6 bases). In germline, CDR1 is SNHLY, CDR2 FYNNEI. Deletions cut 7 bases from V and 6 bases from J, with 15 bases between. This CDR3 comprises 13 residues. CDR3 nucleotide sequence: TGTGCCAGCAAGGGGGAGGGTGGGGCTGAAGCTTTCTTT. It yields the protein CASKGEGGAEAFF.

This clone was seen more than once but under ten times. The chain uses TRBV12-3 or TRBV12-4 and TRBJ1-1, with TRBD1 as a possible D gene (5 bases). The CDR3 is made up of 13 amino acids. The ends were cut back, 9 bases at V and 1 base at J, with 12 bases in the middle. CDR3 sequence reads: CASGSGGNTEAFF. The DNA of the CDR3 is TGTGCCAGTGGTTCGGGGGGGAACACTGAAGCTTTCTTT.

The chain has TRBV5-1 and TRBJ2-5; 12 bases map to TRBD1. The J segment lost 5 bases and the V segment lost 4 bases, leaving 15 bases of the junction unmatched. The germline gives CDR1 SGHRS, CDR2 YFSETQ. The length of the CDR3 is 18 residues. The CDR3 nucleotides read TGCGCCAGCAGCGCACGGGCCGGGACAGGGGGCGGTCGGGAGACCCAGTACTTC. It is translated as CASSARAGTGGGRETQYF.

This chain uses TRBV2 with TRBJ2-7, with 7 nucleotides matching TRBD2. With 5 bases clipped from V and 1 base from J, the junction kept 5 bases outside the gene matches. CDR1 and CDR2 from the germline V gene are SNHLY and FYNNEI. The CDR3 runs 14 residues. CDR3 sequence: CASSPSGGSYEQYF. The CDR3 DNA sequence: TGTGCCAGCAGTCCCTCCGGGGGGTCCTACGAGCAGTACTTC.

The rearrangement links TRBV30 to TRBJ2-7; 7 positions match TRBD2. CDR1 and CDR2 (germline): GTSNPN, SVGIG (reference sequence). V was pared by 4 bases and J by 4 bases, with 7 bases of the junction left unmatched. CDR3 length equals 13 residues. The CDR3 region has the DNA TGTGCCTGGAAAGGGACGGGGGGATACGAGCAGTACTTC. The encoded protein is CAWKGTGGYEQYF.

The V call is TRBV28, the J call TRBJ2-7; 8 nucleotides align to TRBD1. Germline lookup yields CDR1 MDHEN and CDR2 SYDVKM. This CDR3 has 13 amino acids. V shed 4 bases, J shed 6 bases, and the junction held 5 bases outside the gene matches. The CDR3 loop reads CASSSGQGGEQYF. Here the CDR3 DNA reads TGTGCCAGCAGTTCAGGACAGGGAGGCGAGCAGTACTTC.

This clone showed up just a few times. The chain is built from TRBV6-5 and TRBJ1-3, with D hard to call. The germline V gene encodes CDR1 MNHEY and CDR2 SVGAGI. This CDR3 region has 15 residues. Trimming removed 2 bases at V and 0 bases at J, with 8 bases between. The CDR3 coding sequence is TGTGCCAGCAGTTACGGAGGCCTCTCTGGAAACACCATATATTTT. Its translation is CASSYGGLSGNTIYF.

This clone appeared a single time. The V call is TRBV28, the J call TRBJ1-1; D possibly corresponds to TRBD1 (5 bases). The CDR3 covers 16 residues. V gave up 3 bases and J gave up 4 bases, with 18 bases separating them. CDR1 is MDHEN and CDR2 is SYDVKM in the germline V gene. Written as DNA, the CDR3 is TGTGCCAGCAGTTTCCCCCCAACAGGAAGGGGCACTGAAGCTTTCTTT. It translates to CASSFPPTGRGTEAFF.

This clone came up once. This rearrangement joins TRBV5-4 to TRBJ2-5, with D hard to call. With 2 bases removed from V and 4 bases from J, the gap between germline ends came to 3 bases. The CDR3 is 11 amino acids. The germline CDR1 and CDR2 sequences are SGHNT and YYREEE (reference sequence). This CDR3 reads CASSFRETQYF. The CDR3 DNA sequence: TGTGCCAGCAGCTTTAGAGAGACCCAGTACTTC.

The V call is TRBV20-1, the J call TRBJ1-1; D is ambiguous. V was pared by 2 bases and J by 8 bases, with 9 bases between. CDR3 length: 11 amino acids. The germline gives CDR1 DFQATT, CDR2 SNEGSKA (reference sequence). The CDR3 coding sequence is TGCAGTGCTAGATACGACATAGAAGCTTTCTTT. As protein: CSARYDIEAFF.

The CDR3, as DNA: TGCGCCAGCAGCTTATCGACAGGGACTGGGGCCAACGTCCTGACTTTC. Its protein is CASSLSTGTGANVLTF. The chain uses TRBV5-1 and TRBJ2-6; 7 bases line up with TRBD1. V lost 2 bases, J lost 2 bases, and 4 bases stayed unmatched. The germline V gene encodes CDR1 SGHRS and CDR2 YFSETQ. The CDR3 contains 16 residues.

The CDR3 region has the DNA TGTGCCAGCAGCTTATCCCAGGGATCACCCCTCCACTTT. This translates into CASSLSQGSPLHF. J is TRBJ1-6 and V is TRBV7-9; the D gene is possibly TRBD1 (5 bases). V lost 2 bases and J 10 bases, leaving 9 bases between the germline ends. The CDR3 length is 13 residues. Per the germline V gene, CDR1 is SEHNR and CDR2 is FQNEAQ (reference sequence).

V is TRBV14 and J is TRBJ2-3, with TRBD2 identical over 8 bases. V gave up 4 bases and J gave up 4 bases; unmatched junction bases: 7. Germline assignment: CDR1 SGHDN and CDR2 FVKESK. This CDR3 spans 15 amino acids. CDR3 sequence: CASSPGGPRSDTQYF. CDR3 coding DNA: TGTGCCAGCAGCCCGGGGGGGCCGAGGTCAGATACGCAGTATTTT.

The V and J genes are TRBV7-2 and TRBJ1-4, with 10 bases aligning to TRBD1. V dropped 5 bases and J dropped 7; count of bases not matched to a gene: 7. Germline CDR1 is SGHTA and CDR2 is FQGNSA. This CDR3 is 15 amino acids long. For the CDR3, the DNA is TGTGCCAGCAGCGCTTTCGGACAGGGGGGTGAAAAACTGTTTTTT. It encodes CASSAFGQGGEKLFF.

This clone appeared a few times. The chain carries TRBV5-1 and TRBJ2-6; D might be TRBD1 (5 bases). The CDR3 length is 18 residues. Germline lookup yields CDR1 SGHRS and CDR2 YFSETQ. With 0 bases removed from V and 3 bases from J, the gap between germline ends came to 16 bases. This CDR3 is CASSLETDVAYGANVLTF. In nucleotides, the CDR3 is TGCGCCAGCAGCTTGGAGACAGACGTGGCTTATGGGGCCAACGTCCTGACTTTC.

V usage is TRBV28 and J usage is TRBJ1-1; D remains ambiguous. The CDR3 contains 15 residues. Looked up from germline, CDR1 is MDHEN and CDR2 is SYDVKM. V dropped 6 bases and J dropped 11 bases, with 25 bases sitting between them. For the CDR3, the DNA is TGTGCCAGCAGACCGACTGGGAGTACGGCTTCTGGGGCTTTCTTT. It translates to CASRPTGSTASGAFF.

The rearrangement joins TRBV6-5 to TRBJ2-7, with D maybe TRBD1 (6 bases). V dropped 6 bases and J dropped 2 bases, with 17 bases sitting between them. From germline, CDR1 is MNHEY and CDR2 SVGAGI. This CDR3 has 15 residues. The CDR3 DNA follows: TGTGCCAGCAGATTTAATCTTGGACAGACCTACGAGCAGTACTTC. It specifies CASRFNLGQTYEQYF.

The chain employs TRBV3-1 (or the pseudogene TRBV3-2) and TRBJ2-7; TRBD2 agrees at 10 bases. Germline V lookup: CDR1 LGHDT, CDR2 YNNKEL (reference sequence). The CDR3 spans 17 residues. The junction had 13 bases not matched to a gene; V was cut back by 5 bases and J by 3 bases. For the CDR3, the DNA is TGTGCCAGCAGCGGAGGGGAGCGGGGGGGAAGCCACTACGAGCAGTACTTC. This codes for CASSGGERGGSHYEQYF.

The J gene is TRBJ2-3, the V gene TRBV20-1, with TRBD1 as a possible D gene (5 bases). V shed 5 bases and J shed 6 bases, with 12 bases lying between them. The CDR3 extends over 12 amino acids. Germline CDR1 DFQATT, CDR2 SNEGSKA (reference sequence). DNA of the CDR3: TGCAGTGCTGGTGGACAAAGCGATACGCAGTATTTT. It yields the protein CSAGGQSDTQYF.

The chain joins TRBV28 to TRBJ1-4; maybe TRBD1 (6 bases). CDR1 and CDR2 (germline): MDHEN, SYDVKM. Trimming took off 6 bases at V and 7 bases at J, with 15 bases between the two ends. CDR3 length: 14 residues. The chain's CDR3 is CASRLGGGGEKLFF. In nucleotides, the CDR3 is TGTGCCAGCAGACTGGGGGGGGGCGGTGAAAAACTGTTTTTT. Variable domain in full (rest from reference TRBV28 and TRBJ1-4): DVKVTQSSRYLVKRTGEKVFLECVQDMDHENMFWYRQDPGLGLRLIYFSYDVKMKEKGDIPEGYSVSREKKERFSLILESASTNQTSMYLCASRLGGGGEKLFFGSGTQLSVL.

The rearrangement links TRBV6-5 to TRBJ1-1, with 7 bases aligning to TRBD1. CDR1 is MNHEY, CDR2 SVGAGI, per germline. The CDR3 runs to 14 residues. The V segment lost 8 bases and the J segment 1 base; nucleotides outside the gene matches: 7. The CDR3 region has the DNA TGTGCCAGCTATGAACAGGGGAGGAACACTGAAGCTTTCTTT. This encodes CASYEQGRNTEAFF.

The chain has TRBV5-4 and TRBJ2-3; D is unresolved. Per the germline V gene, CDR1 is SGHNT and CDR2 is YYREEE (reference sequence). V dropped 2 bases and J dropped 2 bases, with 6 bases sitting between them. The CDR3 sequence is 13 residues long. For the CDR3, the DNA is TGTGCCAGCAGCTTCCCTAACACAGATACGCAGTATTTT. Amino acids: CASSFPNTDTQYF.

The V and J genes are TRBV5-1 and TRBJ1-6, with 7 bases fitting TRBD1. The CDR3 runs 16 residues. V lost 4 bases, J lost 6 bases, and 10 bases stayed unmatched. CDR1 is SGHRS and CDR2 is YFSETQ in the germline V gene. This chain's CDR3 is CASSLSGQLTNSPLHF. The CDR3 DNA reads TGCGCCAGCAGCCTGTCGGGACAGTTAACTAATTCACCCCTCCACTTT.

The CDR3 DNA reads as TGTGCCAGCAGCGGCGGACTAGCGGGGGAGGGTGAGCAGTTCTTC. Translated, it gives CASSGGLAGEGEQFF. The chain couples TRBV7-8 to TRBJ2-1, with 13 bases fitting TRBD2. V shed 5 bases and J 9 bases; nucleotides not matched to a gene: 7. The CDR3 loop spans 15 amino acids. Germline values: CDR1 SGHVS, CDR2 FQNEAQ.